These T cell receptor beta chains were read from a single sample in a study of blood T cells in healthy people across ages. Each CDR3 protein is one row after TCRdb ran MiXCR on the 5' RACE reads. This repertoire shows 650,000 to 1,000,000 distinct CDR3 sequences, under 40% found once; its top ten account for 10% to 15%. Sequences were obtained from blood. These receptors originate from a young man in good health. CDR3s include the opening cysteine and the closing phenylalanine or tryptophan. The order of the fields is J gene, V gene, CDR3 protein.

>TRBJ1-1|TRBV29-1
CSVERRYDTEAFF
>TRBJ2-2|TRBV30
CAWRFGGSFTGELFF
>TRBJ1-5|TRBV12-3/TRBV12-4
CASSLEGQGSQPQHF
>TRBJ2-3|TRBV18
CASSPHPPSGRTDTQYF
>TRBJ1-2|TRBV12-3/TRBV12-4
CASAETPTGGAGYGYTF
>TRBJ2-7|TRBV28
CASSGPWKSGESSYEQYF
>TRBJ1-1|TRBV29-1
CSVRGGESDTEAFF
>TRBJ1-4|TRBV7-2
CASSGDRGRNEKLFF
>TRBJ1-6|TRBV6-1
CASSSSWQLLNSPLHF
>TRBJ2-7|TRBV6-2/TRBV6-3
CASSYYPGSGGQYF
>TRBJ2-1|TRBV12-3/TRBV12-4
CASSLTSPTEQFF
>-|TRBV5-6
CASSLAVPHEQYF
>TRBJ2-5|TRBV12-3/TRBV12-4
CASRPHSGLSYNEQYF
>TRBJ2-1|TRBV27
CASSFAGTHNEQFF
>TRBJ1-2|TRBV7-2
CASSLRPRGGYGYTF
>TRBJ2-7|TRBV12-3/TRBV12-4
CASSLGRPSYEQYF
>TRBJ2-5|TRBV7-8
CASSPIGTQYF
>TRBJ1-2|TRBV20-1
CSAIRPGIGSYGYTF
>TRBJ1-4|TRBV7-9
CASSIRTGVDEKLFF
>TRBJ2-3|TRBV11-1
CASSSSPVSDTQYF
>TRBJ2-1|TRBV12-3/TRBV12-4
CASSSPLMQFF
>-|TRBV4-1
CASSPGQASYNEQYF
>TRBJ2-5|TRBV10-3
CATLADSLQETQYF
>TRBJ2-3|TRBV4-2
CASSAEARADTQYF
>TRBJ2-1|TRBV5-1
CASTELLAGDEQFF
>TRBJ2-3|TRBV10-3
CATTGTGGNTQYF
>TRBJ1-6|TRBV4-1
CASSQGGNSPLHF
>TRBJ2-6|TRBV14
CASSQASGANVLTF
>TRBJ1-5|TRBV20-1
CSTSEPDNQPQHF
>TRBJ1-1|TRBV7-6
CASSLESSKEAFF
>TRBJ2-5|TRBV6-6
CASSYSALVETQYF
>TRBJ1-6|TRBV6-1
CASSEADRSASPLHF
>TRBJ1-1|TRBV27
CASSSKTGGASTEAFF
>TRBJ1-1|TRBV12-3/TRBV12-4
CASSYPQGAYGTEAFF
>TRBJ2-3|TRBV5-1
CASSGTSGVTDTQYF
>TRBJ1-1|TRBV7-2
CASSLSFTEAFF
>TRBJ2-3|TRBV28
CASSRTGTGGPTDTQYF
>TRBJ2-1|TRBV4-3
CASSQDIGRQFF
>TRBJ2-1|TRBV12-3/TRBV12-4
CASSLLTSHLTYNEQFF
>TRBJ2-4|TRBV28
CASSLLGTGRENIQYF